This T cell receptor (beta chain) comes out of a study of T cells in Graves' hyperthyroidism and ophthalmopathy. Findings and limits, study-wide: Most clonotypes expanded in thyroid above 0.001 were likewise present in blood.

For Graves' hyperthyroidism to be stable, ophthalmopathy could not progress within 18 months. Investigators excluded patients with uncontrolled infection, other autoimmune disease, pregnancy or lactation. This clonotype was recorded at least ten times. The antigen is undetermined. V was trimmed by 4 bases and J by 2 bases, leaving 9 bases between them. CDR1 SGHVS and CDR2 FQNEAQ come from the germline V gene. The CDR3 sequence is 14 residues long. Regions amplified from RNA transcripts were the TCR beta CDR3 regions. The HTBI primer set served for first-round RT-PCR of the TCR CDR3. TCRdb called the multiplex PCR reads again in MiXCR, with one record for every CDR3 protein. This sample yields hundreds of thousands of distinct CDR3 sequences, of which roughly 13% are seen a single time; less than 10% belongs to the top ten.

Sequenced: blood. The genes are TRBV7-8 and TRBJ1-5; D not certain. This TCR derives from a woman aged 18-30 years with Graves' hyperthyroidism. In DNA form, the CDR3 reads TGTGCCAGCAGCTACCAGGAACGCAATCAGCCCCAGCATTTT. This sequence encodes CASSYQERNQPQHF.